This entry concerns a single T cell receptor (beta chain). Its target is not known. These data come from a study of T cells in narcolepsy. The germline CDR1 and CDR2 sequences are LNHDA and SQIVND (reference sequence). This CDR3 is built from 14 residues. With V trimmed by 2 bases and J by 9 bases, 5 bases remained unmatched. Study outcomes and limitations: Autoreactive HCRT-specific and TRIB2-specific clonotypes were marked in same-patient CSF-versus-blood CD4+ comparisons. No autoreactive T cell clone sequences appeared in some memory CD4+ repertoires. Autoreactive clonotypes reportedly recurred in blood of same and different patients, not controls.

Some clones are missing from TCRdb's copy, which holds only in-frame ones; the method was immunoSEQ multiplex PCR. The sample lists around 30,000 clones; roughly 80% were seen once. The TCR sequence derives from a human donor in good health. This chain joins TRBV19 and TRBJ1-4; TRBD1 matches 8 bases. The specimen sequenced was memory (CD45RA-) CD4+ T cells from blood. The CDR3 region has the DNA TGTGCCAGTAGTATACAAGGACAGGGTAAAAAACTGTTTTTT. This sequence encodes CASSIQGQGKKLFF.